Listed below are T cell receptor beta chains from one sample, sequenced in a study of blood T cell repertoires in COVID-19. Using immunoSEQ multiplex PCR, the repertoire was profiled, and TCRdb retains in-frame clones only, with some absent. The sample holds approximately 210,000 clones, 89% seen once. The specimen sequenced was PBMCs or T cells enriched from blood (not recorded which). The origin of the receptors is a young woman who had recovered from COVID-19. The CDR3 runs from the conserved cysteine through the conserved F or W. A D gene is named only where the DNA matches it firmly. The size entry is marked missing in some rows and otherwise reads once, few, many or a size class.

TRBV6-1	TRBJ1-4	.	.	TGTGCCAGCAGTGAGGTCAGACTTAATGAAAAACTGTTTTTT	CASSEVRLNEKLFF
TRBV9	TRBJ2-1	TRBD1	.	TGTGCCAGCAGCGTTGGGACAGACTACAATGAGCAGTTCTTC	CASSVGTDYNEQFF
TRBV5-1	TRBJ2-2	.	.	TGCGCCAGCACCTGGGGGCAGTTGGACACCGGGGAGCTGTTTTTT	CASTWGQLDTGELFF
TRBV6-5	TRBJ1-1	.	.	TGTGCCAGCAGTTTATACCCTGGAGGGGCCAGCACTGAAGCTTTCTTT	CASSLYPGGASTEAFF
TRBV5-1	TRBJ2-2	TRBD1	.	TGCGCCAGCAGCTTCCCAATTGGACAGGCAGACACCGGGGAGCTGTTTTTT	CASSFPIGQADTGELFF
TRBV12-3/TRBV12-4	TRBJ1-2	.	.	TGTGCCAGCAGTTTACATTATGGCTACACCTTC	CASSLHYGYTF
TRBV30	TRBJ1-2	.	.	TGTGCCTCTGGACAGCGAGCTTATGGCTACACCTTC	CASGQRAYGYTF
TRBV13	TRBJ2-5	TRBD1	.	TGTGCCAGCAGCTTAGGCGACAGGGGGTGGGAGACCCAGTACTTC	CASSLGDRGWETQYF
TRBV6-5	TRBJ1-3	.	.	TGTGCCAGCGGGACAAGGGGAAACACCATATATTTT	CASGTRGNTIYF
TRBV19	TRBJ1-4	TRBD1	.	TGTGCCAGTAGTTCCGGACAGGGGCTTGCAACTAATGAAAAACTGTTTTTT	CASSSGQGLATNEKLFF
TRBV30	TRBJ2-4	.	few	TGTGCCTGGAGTGTGCAGGGTGCCAAAAACATTCAGTACTTC	CAWSVQGAKNIQYF
TRBV6-4	TRBJ2-1	TRBD1	.	TGTGCCAGCAGGGCACGAGGGACAGATTCCTACAATGAGCAGTTCTTC	CASRARGTDSYNEQFF
TRBV6-5	TRBJ2-1	TRBD1	many	TGTGCCAGCAGCCCGGGACAGGGTGGTCTCAATGAGCAGTTCTTC	CASSPGQGGLNEQFF
TRBV12-5	TRBJ2-7	TRBD2	.	TGTGCTAGTGGTTTGCCCGGGACTAGCGGGGAAAACTACGAGCAGTACTTC	CASGLPGTSGENYEQYF
TRBV28	TRBJ2-4	TRBD2	.	TGTGCCAGTTGGGAGGGGTTGAGCGGGACTAACATTCAGTACTTC	CASWEGLSGTNIQYF
TRBV16	TRBJ2-2	.	.	TGTGCCAGCAGCCAATTAGCACCAGGGCTTACCGGGGAGCTGTTTTTT	CASSQLAPGLTGELFF
TRBV7-9	TRBJ2-1	.	.	TGTGCCAGCAGCCCGGACATGGGGAGGAACAATGAGCAGTTCTTC	CASSPDMGRNNEQFF
TRBV5-1	TRBJ1-1	TRBD1	.	TGCGCCAGCAGCTTCCTGACAGGGGCCACTGAAGCTTTCTTT	CASSFLTGATEAFF
TRBV19	TRBJ1-6	.	few	TGTGCCAGTAGTGCAGGTAGTGGGCATTCACCCCTCCACTTT	CASSAGSGHSPLHF
TRBV2	TRBJ1-5	TRBD1	.	TGTGCCAGCAGTGGCCGGACAGGGGGTCAGCCCCAGCATTTT	CASSGRTGGQPQHF
TRBV19	TRBJ2-1	TRBD2	once	TGTGCCAGTAGTATAGATCCCCCGGGACTAGCGGGGGGGCTCGATGAGCAGTTCTTC	CASSIDPPGLAGGLDEQFF
TRBV28	TRBJ1-2	TRBD1	.	TGTGCCAGCAGTTCCCCGACAGGGATTTATGGCTACACCTTC	CASSSPTGIYGYTF
TRBV30	TRBJ1-6	.	.	TGTGCCTGGAGTCAGTCCGGGAATTCACCCCTCCACTTT	CAWSQSGNSPLHF
TRBV30	TRBJ1-1	.	.	TGTGCCTGGAGTTTTGCCTGGAGGGAGAACACTGAAGCTTTCTTT	CAWSFAWRENTEAFF
TRBV6-1	TRBJ2-2	TRBD2	.	TGTGCCAGCAGTGTGGCTAGCGGGGGGTCGAGCACCGGGGAGCTGTTTTTT	CASSVASGGSSTGELFF
TRBV28	TRBJ2-2	.	.	TGTGCCAGCAACGGGTTCACCGGGGAGCTGTTTTTT	CASNGFTGELFF
TRBV18	TRBJ2-2	TRBD1	.	TGTGCCAGCTCACCACCGGTGGGACAGGGCCCCACCGGGGAGCTGTTTTTT	CASSPPVGQGPTGELFF
TRBV30	TRBJ1-2	.	.	TGTGCCTGGAGCCACCCGGGACTCTATGGCTACACCTTC	CAWSHPGLYGYTF
TRBV2	TRBJ1-6	TRBD1	.	TGTGCCTCGGAAGGACAGGGAAGGGATTCACCCCTCCACTTT	CASEGQGRDSPLHF
TRBV11-3	TRBJ2-3	.	.	TGTGCCAGCAGCTCCGGGGGTACCCCGTACTATAGCACAGATACGCAGTATTTT	CASSSGGTPYYSTDTQYF
TRBV19	TRBJ2-1	.	.	TGTGCCAGTAGTCCAACAGGGAGCTCCTACAATGAGCAGTTCTTC	CASSPTGSSYNEQFF
TRBV24-1	TRBJ2-1	.	.	TGTGCCACCAGTGATTTAAGTGGTGGAAGGGGCGCTTACCACAATGAGCAGTTCTTC	CATSDLSGGRGAYHNEQFF
TRBV5-4	TRBJ1-1	.	.	TGTGCCAGCAGCTTCGGGGGAAAAGCTGAAGCTTTCTTT	CASSFGGKAEAFF
TRBV12-3/TRBV12-4	TRBJ1-1	.	.	TGTGCCAGCAGGACCACGATCCTGAGGGCTTTCTTT	CASRTTILRAFF
TRBV24-1	TRBJ1-5	.	.	TGTGCCACCAGTGACCCGGACAGCTATAACGGCAATCAGCCCCAGCATTTT	CATSDPDSYNGNQPQHF
TRBV10-2	TRBJ1-3	.	medium-sized	TGCGCCAGCAGTGCAACTGGAAACACCATATATTTT	CASSATGNTIYF
TRBV2	TRBJ2-3	TRBD1	.	TGTGCCAGCAGTGGGATGGGACAGGTTCCAGATACGCAGTATTTT	CASSGMGQVPDTQYF
TRBV28	TRBJ1-2	.	.	TGTGCCAGCAGCAGAGGGGGTTTGGGCTATGGCTACACCTTC	CASSRGGLGYGYTF
TRBV14	TRBJ1-2	TRBD1	.	TGTGCCACGAACCGAGCAGGGGGAACCTATGGCTACACCTTC	CATNRAGGTYGYTF
TRBV7-9	TRBJ2-1	TRBD1	.	TGTGCCAGCAGCTCCGGGCCGGGACAGGGGAATGAGCAGTTCTTC	CASSSGPGQGNEQFF
TRBV15	TRBJ1-2	.	.	TGTGCCACCAGCCCCAGTGTAGGGACACTTGCTAACTATGGCTACACCTTC	CATSPSVGTLANYGYTF
TRBV9	TRBJ2-1	.	.	TGTGCCAGCAGCGTAGAATCGTCCTCCCCGGGTGAGCAGTTCTTC	CASSVESSSPGEQFF
TRBV30	TRBJ1-1	TRBD1	.	TGTGCCTGGAGTGGGGGAAACAGGGGCCACACTGAAGCTTTCTTT	CAWSGGNRGHTEAFF
TRBV5-1	TRBJ1-1	.	.	TGCGCCAGCAGCCCCCCGGGGGTCCTAAACACTGAAGCTTTCTTT	CASSPPGVLNTEAFF
TRBV19	TRBJ1-1	.	once	TGTGCCAGTAGTTCTCGAGGGGGGAACACTGAAGCTTTCTTT	CASSSRGGNTEAFF
TRBV15	TRBJ2-2	TRBD1	.	TGTGCCACCAGCTACTCCGGGACAGGGGGCGAAAATCTGTTTTTT	CATSYSGTGGENLFF